This paragraph reports one TCR beta chain. The target antigen is unknown. The entry originates in a study of shared clonotypes between healthy human individuals. Study-wide results and caveats: Only a few donors were included, so the genetic and exposure-history diversity represented was limited. With a handful of donors compared, around 4.7% of naive CD4 clonotypes were shared.

CDR3 length: 16 residues. Germline values: CDR1 SGHRS, CDR2 YFSETQ. The germline V and J ends were trimmed by 1 base and 1 base, with 14 bases remaining between them. Replicate sorted-subset PCRs were loaded with 150 to 250 ng DNA, tens of thousands of T cell genomes. Sequenced by immunoSEQ multiplex PCR; TCRdb stores in-frame clones only, minus some. The sample has roughly 2,500,000 clones, more than 85% seen once. The sequenced sample consisted of naive CD4+ T cells from PBMCs. Noted subset: CD45RA+ positively selected. The TCR was taken from a man in his late teens or twenties in good health. Some clones in this sample may be carry-over from other donors' samples. The J gene is TRBJ2-5, the V gene TRBV5-1; perhaps TRBD1 as D (6 bases). CDR3 nucleotide sequence: TGCGCCAGCAGCTTGAGTGGGGGCGCTGGCCAAGAGACCCAGTACTTC. Amino acids: CASSLSGGAGQETQYF.